Each of the 3 T cell receptor beta chains below was sequenced from the same sample in a study of spatial heterogeneity in lung cancer (dated by TCRdb to between 2018 and 2021). Explained via the paper, the time point label denotes: blood at routine non-recurrence follow-up after resection. The receptor library was made with 5' RACE. Sequenced on a NextSeq 500. TCRdb cleaned the public reads at Q25 with fastp, built clones with MiXCR and kept in-frame beta chains. Each CDR3 protein appears once, grouped with its most common genes and DNA. The sample yields 100,000 to 120,000 distinct CDR3 sequences; less than 14% were counted once. Together, the top ten hold 20% to 25% of the sample. The material sequenced was PBMCs, taken at follow-up. These receptors all stem from a female donor with early-stage non-small cell lung cancer.

This clonotype was counted many times. This chain joins TRBV6-2 or TRBV6-3 and TRBJ1-6, with D possibly matching TRBD1 (6 bases). Germline V gene lookup returns CDR1 MNHEY and CDR2 SVGEGT. The CDR3 consists of 17 residues. Trimming cost V 0 bases and J 7 bases, with 16 bases left between them. The CDR3 DNA reads as TGTGCCAGCAGTTACTCTGGGTCCGGACAGAGCAATTCACCCCTCCACTTT. Protein: CASSYSGSGQSNSPLHF.

There are many counts of this clonotype. The chain carries TRBV7-2 and TRBJ1-2, with D uncertain. Trimming shortened V by 5 bases and J by 7 bases, and 14 bases separated the two germline ends. This CDR3 region has 13 residues. From germline, CDR1 is SGHTA and CDR2 FQGNSA. The CDR3 coding sequence is TGTGCCAGCAGCGTAACTACACGGGGTGGCTACACCTTC. It codes for CASSVTTRGGYTF.

This clonotype appeared a few times. The gene calls are TRBV10-3 and TRBJ2-5, with D perhaps matching TRBD2 (6 bases). V shed 6 bases and J shed 2 bases, with 10 bases lying between them. CDR1 and CDR2 (germline): ENHRY, SYGVKD. This CDR3 is built from 13 residues. The CDR3 DNA sequence: TGTGCCATCAGGGGGACTTATCAAGAGACCCAGTACTTC. Translated: CAIRGTYQETQYF.